The 9 T cell receptor beta chains in this list originate from one sample, sequenced in a study of cytomegalovirus exposure and HLA in healthy donors. The PCR made use of 60 Vbeta and 13 Jbeta primers. Method: immunoSEQ multiplex PCR; TCRdb's copy keeps in-frame clones and lacks some. The data show about 120,000 clones, approximately 82% seen once. The sample comprised PBMCs. The receptors come from a man aged 18 to 29 in good health and CMV-seropositive.

This chain joins TRBV27 and TRBJ2-6; TRBD1 might be the D (6 bases). This CDR3 has 15 amino acids. Deletions cut 3 bases from V and 1 base from J, with 7 bases between. Germline-derived CDR1 and CDR2 are MNHEY and SMNVEV (reference sequence). The CDR3 DNA reads TGTGCCAGCAGTTTCAGGGGATCTGGGGCCAACGTCCTGACTTTC. Translated, it gives CASSFRGSGANVLTF.

The chain recombines TRBV28 with TRBJ2-7, with 12 bases lining up with TRBD2. Per the germline V gene, CDR1 is MDHEN and CDR2 is SYDVKM. Losses at the gene ends were 6 bases for V and 2 bases for J; bases not matched to a gene: 5. The CDR3 is made up of 15 amino acids. CDR3 nucleotides: TGTGCCAGCAGGGGTACTAGCGGGGGGACCTACGAGCAGTACTTC. Encoded protein: CASRGTSGGTYEQYF.

This clone was observed a single time. The chain couples TRBV7-6 to TRBJ2-5; 8 bases are a match to TRBD2. This CDR3 comprises 14 residues. CDR1 SGHVS and CDR2 FNYEAQ come from the germline V gene. V was clipped by 2 bases and J by 5 bases; unmatched bases: 4. CDR3 DNA sequence: TGTGCCAGCAGCTTAACGGGCGGGGGGGAGACCCAGTACTTC. It encodes CASSLTGGGETQYF.

This chain links TRBV7-9 with TRBJ2-7, with 8 bases aligning to TRBD2. Germline V gene lookup returns CDR1 SEHNR and CDR2 FQNEAQ (reference sequence). The CDR3 spans 16 residues. J gave up 6 bases and V 2 bases, and 12 bases lay outside the gene matches. As DNA, the CDR3 is TGTGCCAGCAGCTTACCTAGCGGGTCTTATGCCATCGAGCAGTACTTC. Translating it yields CASSLPSGSYAIEQYF. Variable domain in full (rest from reference TRBV7-9 and TRBJ2-7): DTGVSQNPRHKITKRGQNVTFRCDPISEHNRLYWYRQTLGQGPEFLTYFQNEAQLEKSRLLSDRFSAERPKGSFSTLEIQRTEQGDSAMYLCASSLPSGSYAIEQYFGPGTRLTVT.

This clone was picked up one time. The V and J genes are TRBV20-1 and TRBJ2-7; D gene unclear. The CDR3 totals 11 residues. Germline V gene data show CDR1 as DFQATT and CDR2 as SNEGSKA (reference sequence). Trimming removed 6 bases at V and 2 bases at J, with 8 bases between. DNA of the CDR3: TGCAGTGCGGTTCAGGCCTACGAGCAGTACTTC. It is translated as CSAVQAYEQYF.

The chain combines TRBV11-2 with TRBJ2-1; 9 positions agree with TRBD2. Germline CDR1 SGHAT, CDR2 FQNNGV. This CDR3 spans 15 amino acids. Trimming cost V 1 base and J 15 bases; bases outside gene matches: 13. CDR3 region: CASSLVIGLAGSRFF. CDR3 nucleotides: TGTGCCAGCAGCTTAGTAATCGGTCTAGCGGGGTCGCGGTTCTTC.

The CDR3 sequence: CASSQDYRPGGYTDTQYF. CDR3 coding DNA: TGTGCCAGCAGCCAAGATTATAGACCAGGGGGATACACAGATACGCAGTATTTT. The chain links TRBV4-2 to TRBJ2-3; TRBD1 aligns across 7 bases. Germline CDR1 and CDR2: LGHNA and YNFKEQ. V shed 0 bases, J shed 2 bases, and the junction held 11 bases outside the gene matches. This CDR3 is built from 18 residues.

V usage is TRBV5-8 and J usage is TRBJ2-7, with D possibly TRBD1 on 5 matching bases. In germline, CDR1 is SGHTS, CDR2 YDEGEE. V shed 4 bases and J shed 2 bases, with 16 bases lying between them. The CDR3 runs 15 residues. CDR3 residues: CASSRDGAGAYEQYF. CDR3 DNA: TGTGCCAGCAGCCGTGATGGGGCAGGAGCCTACGAGCAGTACTTC.

The CDR3 region has the DNA TGTGCCAGCAGCTTAGCGGGGACAGGGAATTCACCCCTCCACTTT. It translates to CASSLAGTGNSPLHF. The chain recombines TRBV7-8 with TRBJ1-6; 9 nucleotides match TRBD1. This CDR3 region has 15 residues. Germline assignment: CDR1 SGHVS and CDR2 FQNEAQ. V was pared by 0 bases and J by 7 bases, with 1 base of the junction left unmatched.